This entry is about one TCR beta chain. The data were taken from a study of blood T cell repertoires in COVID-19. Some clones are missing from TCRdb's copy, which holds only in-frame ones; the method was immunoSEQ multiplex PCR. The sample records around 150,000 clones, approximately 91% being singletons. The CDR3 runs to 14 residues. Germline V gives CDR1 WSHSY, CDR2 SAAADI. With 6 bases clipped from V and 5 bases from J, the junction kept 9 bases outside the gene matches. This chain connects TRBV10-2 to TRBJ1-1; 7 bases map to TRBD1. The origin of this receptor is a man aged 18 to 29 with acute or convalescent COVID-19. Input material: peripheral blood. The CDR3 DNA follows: TGCGCCAGCAGGGTCAGTCAGGGGGAAACTGAAGCTTTCTTT. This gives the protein CASRVSQGETEAFF.